The 9 T cell receptor beta chains presented below share a single source sample, sequenced in a study of shared clonotypes between healthy human individuals. The data were produced by immunoSEQ multiplex PCR, yet TCRdb's version contains in-frame clones alone and is incomplete. The data show 2 million to 2.5 million clones, over 85% seen once. Sequenced sample: naive CD4+ T cells from PBMCs. The sample's subset: CD45RA+ positively selected. These TCRs come from a man aged 18 to 35 in good health. Some clones in this sample may be carry-over from other donors' samples.

This clone came up once. The rearrangement joins TRBV30 to TRBJ1-3; no clear D. Germline V gene data show CDR1 as GTSNPN and CDR2 as SVGIG (reference sequence). The CDR3 sequence is 15 residues long. Trimming pared 4 bases from V and 0 bases from J, leaving 13 bases between. The CDR3 nucleotides are TGTGCCTGGATCTCCCTTATTAGCTCTGGAAACACCATATATTTT. Translating it yields CAWISLISSGNTIYF.

The chain employs TRBV5-1 and TRBJ1-5; 9 nucleotides agree with TRBD1. V shed 2 bases and J 9 bases; nucleotides not matched to a gene: 6. This CDR3 contains 14 residues. Germline V gene sequence: CDR1 SGHRS, CDR2 YFSETQ. The CDR3 nucleotides are TGCGCCAGCAGCTTAGATCCGGGACAGGGGCCCCAGCATTTT. Protein sequence: CASSLDPGQGPQHF.

V gene TRBV28 combines with J gene TRBJ1-2, with 11 bases identical to TRBD1. The V and J ends lost 2 bases and 4 bases, in that order; junction bases with no gene match: 3. The CDR3 runs 15 residues. Germline-derived CDR1 and CDR2 are MDHEN and SYDVKM. CDR3: CASSLGTGGTYGYTF. CDR3 coding DNA: TGTGCCAGCAGTTTAGGGACAGGGGGGACCTATGGCTACACCTTC.

This rearrangement joins TRBV2 to TRBJ1-5, with 8 bases lining up with TRBD1. CDR1 and CDR2 from the germline V gene are SNHLY and FYNNEI. J gave up 1 base and V 3 bases, and 5 bases lay outside the gene matches. The CDR3 runs 16 residues. The CDR3 DNA reads as TGTGCCAGCAGTGACCAGGGGGCATACAGCAATCAGCCCCAGCATTTT. As protein: CASSDQGAYSNQPQHF.

The gene calls are TRBV5-1 and TRBJ2-2; D unresolved. Per the germline V gene, CDR1 is SGHRS and CDR2 is YFSETQ. There are 12 residues in the CDR3. Between the trimmed V and J ends, which lost 0 bases and 8 bases, there was a span of 5 bases. This CDR3 is CASSLAPGELFF. For the CDR3, the DNA is TGCGCCAGCAGCTTGGCCCCGGGGGAGCTGTTTTTT.

This sequence joins TRBV9 and TRBJ2-1; no definite D call. This CDR3 is built from 14 residues. Germline loops: CDR1 SGDLS, CDR2 YYNGEE. V lost 0 bases to trimming and J lost 3 bases, with 7 bases between them. The CDR3 nucleotides read TGTGCCAGCAGCGTAGACAGCGTCTACAATGAGCAGTTCTTC. Protein product: CASSVDSVYNEQFF.

The rearrangement uses TRBV5-4 and TRBJ2-2; 7 bases agree with TRBD1. Germline-derived CDR1 and CDR2 are SGHNT and YYREEE (reference sequence). The CDR3 runs to 16 residues. V shed 2 bases, J shed 1 base, and the junction held 5 bases outside the gene matches. The CDR3 region has the DNA TGTGCCAGCAGCTTTCGGACAGGCCGGAACACCGGGGAGCTGTTTTTT. Its protein product is CASSFRTGRNTGELFF. The whole variable domain, filled in from reference TRBV5-4 and TRBJ2-2, reads ETGVTQSPTHLIKTRGQQVTLRCSSQSGHNTVSWYQQALGQGPQFIFQYYREEENGRGNFPPRFSGLQFPNYSSELNVNALELDDSALYLCASSFRTGRNTGELFFGEGSRLTVL.

Only a few counts were recorded for this clone. The rearrangement uses TRBV5-3 and TRBJ1-2; D may be TRBD1 (5 bases). TRBV5-3 is flagged as an ORF with uncertain function. Trimming removed 0 bases at V and 0 bases at J, with 12 bases between. The CDR3 length is 16 residues. This CDR3 is CARSLVGGISNYGYTF. In DNA, the CDR3 is TGTGCCAGAAGCTTGGTGGGGGGAATCTCTAACTATGGCTACACCTTC.

The rearrangement joins TRBV6-6 to TRBJ2-1, with 9 bases matching TRBD1. The CDR3 extends over 14 amino acids. V dropped 7 bases and J dropped 4; count of bases not matched to a gene: 5. From germline, CDR1 is MNHNY and CDR2 SVGAGI (reference sequence). CDR3 protein: CASTGQGIYNEQFF. CDR3 nucleotide sequence: TGTGCCAGCACCGGACAGGGGATATACAATGAGCAGTTCTTC.